A single sample gave rise to the 5 T cell receptor beta chains below, sequenced in a study of cytomegalovirus exposure and HLA in healthy donors. Assay: immunoSEQ multiplex PCR; the TCRdb copy retains only in-frame clones and omits some. The sample has 250,000 to 350,000 clones, approximately 90% seen once; the top ten hold roughly 1.2%. Material: PBMCs. These receptors were obtained from a woman in her 30s in good health and CMV-seropositive.

The chain recombines TRBV18 with TRBJ1-1, with 9 positions matching TRBD1. The germline V gene has CDR1 KGHSH and CDR2 LQKENI. V was pared by 0 bases and J by 3 bases, with 11 bases of the junction left unmatched. The CDR3 has 18 amino acids. The CDR3, as DNA: TGTGCCAGCTCACCACCTTTCGCGGGACAGGGTGGGGACACTGAAGCTTTCTTT. The encoded protein is CASSPPFAGQGGDTEAFF.

This clone was seen a handful of times. The chain links TRBV30 to TRBJ1-5; D is possibly TRBD1 (6 bases). Trimming cost V 4 bases and J 3 bases, with 16 bases left between them. The CDR3 has 15 amino acids. CDR1 and CDR2 from the germline V gene are GTSNPN and SVGIG (reference sequence). This CDR3 is CAWTRGGANNQPQHF. CDR3 nucleotides: TGTGCCTGGACTAGAGGGGGAGCGAACAATCAGCCCCAGCATTTT.

The chain has TRBV25-1 and TRBJ2-2, with D possibly called TRBD1 or TRBD2 (5 bases each). Trimming shortened V by 6 bases and J by 4 bases, and 15 bases separated the two germline ends. Per germline, CDR1 MGHDK and CDR2 SYGVNS. This CDR3 is 15 amino acids long. The CDR3 DNA is TGTGCCAGCAGACCCTCAGGGACGGGCACCGGGGAGCTGTTTTTT. As protein: CASRPSGTGTGELFF.

The chain combines TRBV25-1 with TRBJ2-5, with 12 bases aligning to TRBD2. The junction had 11 bases not matched to a gene; V was cut back by 10 bases and J by 5 bases. Germline CDR1 and CDR2: MGHDK and SYGVNS. The CDR3 has 15 amino acids. CDR3 sequence (DNA): TGTGCCACCGAAAGGACTAGCGGGGATGTGGAGACCCAGTACTTC. Translation gives CATERTSGDVETQYF.

This clone is a singleton in its sample. This rearrangement joins TRBV6-1 to TRBJ1-1, with D possibly matching TRBD1 (5 bases). Germline V gives CDR1 MNHNS, CDR2 SASEGT. V lost 3 bases and J lost 2, with 10 bases in between. The CDR3 is 14 residues long. CDR3 in DNA: TGTGCCAGCAGTGAGGGGCCCCAAAACACTGAAGCTTTCTTT. This gives the protein CASSEGPQNTEAFF.